Below, 10 T cell receptor beta chains from the same sample are listed, as sequenced in a study of response to subunit inactivated influenza vaccine. Via MiXCR, TCRdb re-called the RT-PCR reads, giving one row per CDR3 protein. The table records fewer than 650,000 distinct CDR3 sequences, over 10% of them present only once. The sequenced sample was PBMCs from blood, obtained about 40 days after vaccination. Every receptor here comes from a man aged 45 to 65 who received an inactivated influenza vaccine.

This clonotype has ten or more counts. The chain employs TRBV5-1 and TRBJ2-1; 11 nucleotides agree with TRBD2. The CDR3 sequence is 16 residues long. Per germline, CDR1 SGHRS and CDR2 YFSETQ. V dropped 0 bases and J dropped 4; count of bases not matched to a gene: 3. DNA for the CDR3: TGCGCCAGCAGCTTGGAGACTAGCGGGATTTACAATGAGCAGTTCTTC. Translation: CASSLETSGIYNEQFF.

This clonotype turned up a few times. This chain connects TRBV7-3 to TRBJ2-6; D is unresolved. The CDR3 totals 14 residues. In germline, CDR1 is SGHTA, CDR2 FQGTGA. V was cut by 5 bases and J by 4 bases, with 9 bases left in between. The CDR3 protein is CASSPLAGANVLTF. The CDR3 coding sequence is TGTGCCAGCAGCCCTCTTGCCGGGGCCAACGTCCTGACTTTC.

This clonotype showed up just a few times. The chain recombines TRBV6-1 with TRBJ2-2; a weak D match, TRBD2 (6 bases). The CDR3 spans 17 residues. Germline V lookup: CDR1 MNHNS, CDR2 SASEGT. The germline V and J ends were trimmed by 7 bases and 0 bases, with 18 bases remaining between them. The CDR3 reads CASNPLGGTSNTGELFF. CDR3 coding DNA: TGTGCCAGCAACCCGCTGGGCGGGACCTCGAACACCGGGGAGCTGTTTTTT.

There are many counts of this clonotype. The chain couples TRBV4-3 to TRBJ2-1, with a possible D match to TRBD2 (5 bases). Germline V gene data show CDR1 as LGHNA and CDR2 as YSLEER. CDR3 length equals 12 residues. The V and J ends lost 4 bases and 7 bases respectively, with 8 bases between them. The CDR3 here is CASSPRRNEQFF. In nucleotides, the CDR3 is TGCGCCAGCAGCCCCCGGAGGAATGAGCAGTTCTTC.

This clonotype was observed a handful of times. As DNA, the CDR3 is TGTGCCAGCACCGAGACAGGGACGAACCAGCCCCAGCATTTT. Translation gives CASTETGTNQPQHF. V gene TRBV12-3 or TRBV12-4 combines with J gene TRBJ1-5; 7 nucleotides line up with TRBD1. The V gene end was trimmed by 7 bases and the J gene end by 7 bases; junction bases not matched to a gene: 10. CDR3 length: 14 amino acids.

This clonotype was counted a few times. V gene TRBV28 combines with J gene TRBJ1-5; weak D call: TRBD1 (6 bases). CDR3 length equals 15 residues. Germline-derived CDR1 and CDR2 are MDHEN and SYDVKM. V gave up 6 bases and J gave up 7 bases, with 19 bases separating them. The chain's CDR3 is CASSTTTGIGQPQHF. For the CDR3, the DNA is TGTGCCAGCAGCACTACCACAGGGATAGGCCAGCCCCAGCATTTT.

The chain employs TRBV5-1 and TRBJ2-7; 10 nucleotides align to TRBD2. Germline lookup yields CDR1 SGHRS and CDR2 YFSETQ. This CDR3 is built from 16 residues. V shed 5 bases and J 6 bases; nucleotides not matched to a gene: 14. This chain's CDR3 is CASSLEGSGRAAEQYF. As DNA, the CDR3 is TGCGCCAGCAGTCTAGAGGGAAGCGGGAGGGCCGCCGAGCAGTACTTC.

This clonotype was seen a handful of times. The genes are TRBV7-2 and TRBJ1-3; D uncertain. The CDR3 has 14 amino acids. Trimming removed 1 base from V and 4 bases from J, with 8 bases in between. Germline CDR1 SGHTA, CDR2 FQGNSA. The CDR3, as DNA: TGTGCCAGCAGCTTAGTAGGCCGGGGAAACACCATATATTTT. Its protein is CASSLVGRGNTIYF.

This sequence joins TRBV7-6 and TRBJ2-1; D is ambiguous. Looked up from germline, CDR1 is SGHVS and CDR2 is FNYEAQ. Deletions cut 1 base from V and 0 bases from J, with 13 bases between. This CDR3 is built from 17 residues. CDR3 nucleotides: TGTGCCAGCAGCTTAGAGGTCGCCACGAGCTCCTACAATGAGCAGTTCTTC. Protein sequence: CASSLEVATSSYNEQFF.

This clonotype was found many times. Here the CDR3 reads CAWSFWRQDYGYTF. CDR3 sequence (DNA): TGTGCCTGGAGTTTTTGGAGGCAGGACTATGGCTACACCTTC. The genes are TRBV30 and TRBJ1-2; unclear D gene. The CDR3 is 14 residues long. Trimming shortened V by 2 bases and J by 3 bases, and 13 bases separated the two germline ends. The germline V gene encodes CDR1 GTSNPN and CDR2 SVGIG (reference sequence).